The 13 T cell receptor beta chains below all came from one sample that was sequenced in a study of PD-1 blockade in classical Hodgkin lymphoma (TCRdb year 2020). Explained via the paper, the time point label denotes: cycle 1 day 1 (C1D1), immediately before nivolumab initiation. Relapse after autologous stem cell transplantation had occurred in all trial patients, and cohorts A, B and C were distinguished by prior brentuximab vedotin exposure. The library relied on the immunoSEQ multiplex PCR assay. The clones in this table, taken by TCRdb from immuneACCESS, are in-frame only. Not every clone is retained; where verified, under half of the shortfall comes from an unresolved V gene, and the cause of the rest is unknown. This sample is represented by about 97,000 clones; over 80% of them were singletons. The ten largest clonotypes hold 12% of the sample. Sequenced here: peripheral blood mononuclear cells (PBMCs), sampled at baseline. The receptors come from a human donor with classical Hodgkin lymphoma.

The chain recombines TRBV10-3 with TRBJ2-5, with D possibly being TRBD2 (6 bases). This CDR3 has 13 amino acids. With 4 bases removed from V and 3 bases from J, the gap between germline ends came to 9 bases. CDR1 and CDR2 from the germline V gene are ENHRY and SYGVKD. The chain's CDR3 is CAISVGEEETQYF. The CDR3 region has the DNA TGTGCCATCAGTGTAGGGGAGGAAGAGACCCAGTACTTC.

V is TRBV15 and J is TRBJ2-2, with D possibly TRBD1 on 6 matching bases. Germline V gene lookup returns CDR1 LNHNV and CDR2 YYDKDF (reference sequence). With 1 base removed from V and 5 bases from J, the gap between germline ends came to 8 bases. The CDR3 length is 14 residues. The CDR3 spells CATSRVRGTGELFF. For the CDR3, the DNA is TGTGCCACCAGCAGAGTCAGGGGAACCGGGGAGCTGTTTTTT. The whole variable domain, filled in from reference TRBV15 and TRBJ2-2, reads DAMVIQNPRYQVTQFGKPVTLSCSQTLNHNVMYWYQQKSSQAPKLLFHYYDKDFNNEADTPDNFQSRRPNTSFCFLDIRSPGLGDTAMYLCATSRVRGTGELFFGEGSRLTVL.

J is TRBJ1-4 and V is TRBV5-6; 9 nucleotides agree with TRBD1. With V trimmed by 3 bases and J by 8 bases, 5 bases remained unmatched. This CDR3 has 14 amino acids. Per germline, CDR1 SGHDT and CDR2 YYEEEE. As DNA, the CDR3 is TGTGCCAGCAGCTCGACAGGGGGGCGAGAAAAACTGTTTTTT. Translated, it gives CASSSTGGREKLFF.

V gene TRBV5-6 combines with J gene TRBJ1-5; 10 nucleotides align to TRBD1. Germline V CDR1 and CDR2: SGHDT, YYEEEE. Germline trimming cut 4 bases from V and 0 bases from J; bases unmatched to any gene: 13. This CDR3 comprises 19 residues. The CDR3 DNA reads TGTGCCAGCAGCCTCTGGACAGGGGGGCCCCACTATAGCAATCAGCCCCAGCATTTT. Encoded protein: CASSLWTGGPHYSNQPQHF.

The chain couples TRBV11-2 to TRBJ2-1; 11 positions agree with TRBD2. V shed 5 bases and J 11 bases; nucleotides not matched to a gene: 8. This CDR3 is 14 amino acids long. Germline V gene data show CDR1 as SGHAT and CDR2 as FQNNGV. Here the CDR3 reads CASSRNSGREKQFF. CDR3 DNA: TGTGCCAGCAGCAGGAATAGCGGGAGGGAGAAGCAGTTCTTC. Complete variable domain (other parts from reference TRBV11-2 and TRBJ2-1): EAGVAQSPRYKIIEKRQSVAFWCNPISGHATLYWYQQILGQGPKLLIQFQNNGVVDDSQLPKDRFSAERLKGVDSTLKIQPAKLEDSAVYLCASSRNSGREKQFFGPGTRLTVL.

This chain connects TRBV10-3 to TRBJ2-3; D remains ambiguous. CDR1 is ENHRY, CDR2 SYGVKD, per germline. Between the trimmed V and J ends, which lost 7 bases and 2 bases, there was a span of 4 bases. This CDR3 has 11 amino acids. CDR3 DNA: TGTGCCATCAAAACCACAGATACGCAGTATTTT. It is translated as CAIKTTDTQYF.

The chain recombines TRBV11-3 with TRBJ2-3, with no clear D. The CDR3 length is 13 residues. Germline V lookup: CDR1 SGHNT, CDR2 YENEEA. Trimming removed 1 base from V and 3 bases from J, with 5 bases in between. CDR3 coding DNA: TGTGCCAGCAGCTTAGGACGAACAGATACGCAGTATTTT. It encodes CASSLGRTDTQYF.

The rearrangement joins TRBV7-2 to TRBJ2-1; 7 nucleotides agree with TRBD1. The CDR3 consists of 15 residues. CDR1 is SGHTA and CDR2 is FQGNSA in the germline V gene. The trim removed 2 bases at V and 6 bases at J, leaving 7 bases unmatched. CDR3 bases: TGTGCCAGCAGCTTAAATAAGGGACAGTTCAATGAGCAGTTCTTC. Its translation is CASSLNKGQFNEQFF.

The V gene is TRBV7-3, the J gene TRBJ2-3; the match to TRBD2 covers 11 bases. The CDR3 sequence is 16 residues long. The V segment lost 5 bases and the J segment 0 bases; nucleotides outside the gene matches: 4. CDR1 and CDR2 from the germline V gene are SGHTA and FQGTGA. The DNA for the CDR3 is TGTGCCAGCAGCCCCCGGACTAGCGGGAGCACAGATACGCAGTATTTT. This codes for CASSPRTSGSTDTQYF. Using reference TRBV7-3 and TRBJ2-3 for the parts outside the CDR3, the full variable domain is GAGVSQTPSNKVTEKGKYVELRCDPISGHTALYWYRQSLGQGPEFLIYFQGTGAADDSGLPNDRFFAVRPEGSVSTLKIQRTERGDSAVYLCASSPRTSGSTDTQYFGPGTRLTVL.

The chain recombines TRBV5-1 with TRBJ2-1; 8 bases are a match to TRBD1. The germline V gene has CDR1 SGHRS and CDR2 YFSETQ. The trim removed 4 bases at V and 6 bases at J, leaving 9 bases unmatched. The CDR3 has 15 residues. CDR3 sequence reads: CASSLGQGGLNEQFF. In DNA form, the CDR3 reads TGCGCCAGCAGCCTCGGACAGGGAGGTCTCAATGAGCAGTTCTTC.

Points on this clone: This specimen includes other DNA sequences encoding the same CDR3. The chain joins TRBV28 to TRBJ1-3, with D unresolved. Trimming shortened V by 3 bases and J by 4 bases, and 4 bases separated the two germline ends. The CDR3 covers 12 residues. From germline, CDR1 is MDHEN and CDR2 SYDVKM. The CDR3 loop is CASSFRGNTIYF. For the CDR3, the DNA is TGTGCCAGCAGTTTCAGAGGAAACACCATATATTTT.

V gene TRBV5-1 combines with J gene TRBJ2-5; D not resolved. V was cut by 2 bases and J by 5 bases, with 4 bases left in between. The CDR3 sequence is 11 residues long. Germline loops: CDR1 SGHRS, CDR2 YFSETQ. The CDR3 coding sequence is TGCGCCAGCAGCTTTTTGGAGACCCAGTACTTC. Residues: CASSFLETQYF. Variable domain in full (rest from reference TRBV5-1 and TRBJ2-5): KAGVTQTPRYLIKTRGQQVTLSCSPISGHRSVSWYQQTPGQGLQFLFEYFSETQRNKGNFPGRFSGRQFSNSRSEMNVSTLELGDSALYLCASSFLETQYFGPGTRLLVL.

The chain links TRBV10-3 to TRBJ2-7; D is unresolved. The CDR3 is 13 residues long. V was trimmed by 4 bases and J by 2 bases, leaving 9 bases between them. The germline CDR1 and CDR2 sequences are ENHRY and SYGVKD. The DNA of the CDR3 is TGTGCCATCAGTGCGACGGACCCCTACGAGCAGTACTTC. Translation: CAISATDPYEQYF.